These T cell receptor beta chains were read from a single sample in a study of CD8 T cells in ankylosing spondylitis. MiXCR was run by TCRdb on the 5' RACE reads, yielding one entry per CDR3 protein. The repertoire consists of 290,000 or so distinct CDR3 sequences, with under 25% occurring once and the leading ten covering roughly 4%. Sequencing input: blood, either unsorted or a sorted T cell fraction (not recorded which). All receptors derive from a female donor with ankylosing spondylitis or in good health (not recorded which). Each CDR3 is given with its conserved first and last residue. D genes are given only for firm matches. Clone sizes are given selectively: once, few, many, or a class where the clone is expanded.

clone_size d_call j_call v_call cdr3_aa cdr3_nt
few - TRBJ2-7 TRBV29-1 CSAGGRHTYEQYF TGCAGCGCCGGGGGACGTCACACCTACGAGCAGTACTTC
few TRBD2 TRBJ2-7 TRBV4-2 CASRQGLAGVYEQYF TGTGCCAGCAGACAGGGACTAGCGGGAGTCTACGAGCAGTACTTC
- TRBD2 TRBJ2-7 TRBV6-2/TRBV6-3 CASRSGRADEQYF TGTGCCAGCAGGAGCGGGAGGGCCGACGAGCAGTACTTC
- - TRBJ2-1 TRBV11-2 CASSLFYRGLRHDNEQFF TGTGCCAGCAGCTTGTTTTATCGGGGCCTCAGGCATGACAATGAGCAGTTCTTC
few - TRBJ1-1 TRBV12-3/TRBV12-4 CASSLANRNTEAFF TGTGCCAGCAGTTTAGCTAATAGGAACACTGAAGCTTTCTTT
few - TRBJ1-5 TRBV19 CASTFREDQPQHF TGTGCCAGTACGTTTAGGGAGGATCAGCCCCAGCATTTT
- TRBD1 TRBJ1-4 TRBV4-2 CASSQGGTANEKLFF TGTGCCAGCAGCCAAGGAGGGACAGCTAATGAAAAACTGTTTTTT
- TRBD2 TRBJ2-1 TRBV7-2 CASSLRASGGLSAVRPEQFF TGTGCCAGCAGCTTAAGGGCTAGCGGGGGGTTATCCGCAGTGAGGCCTGAGCAGTTCTTC
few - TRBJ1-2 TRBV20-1 CSAREGNYGYTF TGCAGTGCTAGAGAGGGGAACTATGGCTACACCTTC
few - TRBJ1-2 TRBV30 CAWSVRRNQGYGYTF TGTGCCTGGAGTGTAAGAAGGAATCAGGGCTATGGCTACACCTTC